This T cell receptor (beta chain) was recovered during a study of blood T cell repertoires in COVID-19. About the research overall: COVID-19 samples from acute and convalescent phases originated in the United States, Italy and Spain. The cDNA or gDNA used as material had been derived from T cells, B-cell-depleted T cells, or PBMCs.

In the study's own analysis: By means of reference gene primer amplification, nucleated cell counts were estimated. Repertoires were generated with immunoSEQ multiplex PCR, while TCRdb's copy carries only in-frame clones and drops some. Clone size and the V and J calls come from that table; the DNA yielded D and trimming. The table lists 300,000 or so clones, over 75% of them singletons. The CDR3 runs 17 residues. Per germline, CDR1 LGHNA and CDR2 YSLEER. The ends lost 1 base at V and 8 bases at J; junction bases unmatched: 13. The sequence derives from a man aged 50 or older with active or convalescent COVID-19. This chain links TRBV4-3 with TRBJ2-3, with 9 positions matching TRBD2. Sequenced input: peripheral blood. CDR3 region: CASSQGGASGDSSTQYF. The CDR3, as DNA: TGCGCCAGCAGCCAAGGGGGGGCTAGCGGGGACAGTTCTACGCAGTATTTT.